Included here is one TCR beta chain sequence, with context. The CDR3 covers 14 residues. Trimming took off 3 bases at V and 6 bases at J, with 12 bases between the two ends. Germline loops: CDR1 SGHRS, CDR2 YFSETQ. This entry belongs to a study of breast tumors, draining lymph nodes, adjacent tissues. One entry per CDR3 protein results from TCRdb running MiXCR on the multiplex PCR reads. The sample yields some 230,000 distinct CDR3 sequences, under 40% seen once. Samples came from axillary lymph nodes draining the breast cancer. This chain uses TRBV5-1 with TRBJ1-4; tentative D call: TRBD1 (6 bases). The source material was axillary lymph node tissue. The source of this sequence is a female donor with breast cancer. Some clones in this sample may be carry-over from other donors' samples. CDR3 protein: CASSWGARDEKLFF. CDR3 bases: TGCGCCAGCAGCTGGGGGGCGAGGGATGAAAAACTGTTTTTT.